This record concerns one T cell receptor beta chain sequence. Antigen: not known. The data are from a study of cytomegalovirus exposure and HLA in healthy donors. For the study at large: Assignment to the Caucasian-associated ancestry cluster applied to around 76% of the roughly 410 genotyped donors.

Study-wide results and limits: In a later analysis, an Asian-associated ancestry cluster reportedly showed fewer N-insertions than the approximately 620-donor mean. A later analysis found that most CMV-associated TCR beta chains appeared HLA-restricted. Sequence variants that were highly shared formed a cluster that was likely a sequencing artifact.

Trimming shortened V by 4 bases and J by 0 bases, and 17 bases separated the two germline ends. The germline CDR1 and CDR2 sequences are SGHTS and YDEGEE. This CDR3 comprises 16 residues. PCR involved 60 Vbeta and 13 Jbeta primers. The repertoire was sequenced with immunoSEQ multiplex PCR; TCRdb's copy has only in-frame clones and lacks some. The sample lists about 140,000 clones, about two thirds occurring once. This TCR came from a woman aged 40 to 50 in good health and CMV-seronegative. The sequenced sample was PBMCs. This rearrangement joins TRBV5-8 to TRBJ2-7; possible D gene TRBD1, 6 bases. In DNA form, the CDR3 reads TGTGCCAGCAGCCATGGGGGCAGGCTGAGCTCCTACGAGCAGTACTTC. It is translated as CASSHGGRLSSYEQYF.